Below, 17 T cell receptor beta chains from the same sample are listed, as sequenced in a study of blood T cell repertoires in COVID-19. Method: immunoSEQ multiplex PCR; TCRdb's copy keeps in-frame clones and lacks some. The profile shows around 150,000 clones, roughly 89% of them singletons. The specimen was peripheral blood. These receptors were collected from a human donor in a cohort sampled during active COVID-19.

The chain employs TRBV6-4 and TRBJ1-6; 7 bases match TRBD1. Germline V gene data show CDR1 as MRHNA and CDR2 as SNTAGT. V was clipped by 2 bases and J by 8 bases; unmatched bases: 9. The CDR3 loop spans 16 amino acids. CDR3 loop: CASSDKTGKGDSPLHF. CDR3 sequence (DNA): TGTGCCAGCAGTGACAAGACAGGGAAGGGGGATTCACCCCTCCACTTT.

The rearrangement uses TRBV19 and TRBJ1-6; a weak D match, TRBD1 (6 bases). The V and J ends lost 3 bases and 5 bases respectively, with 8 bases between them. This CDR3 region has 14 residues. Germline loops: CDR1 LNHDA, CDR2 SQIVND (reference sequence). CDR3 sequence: CASSIRTDNSPLHF. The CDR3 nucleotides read TGTGCCAGTAGTATTAGGACAGATAATTCACCCCTCCACTTT.

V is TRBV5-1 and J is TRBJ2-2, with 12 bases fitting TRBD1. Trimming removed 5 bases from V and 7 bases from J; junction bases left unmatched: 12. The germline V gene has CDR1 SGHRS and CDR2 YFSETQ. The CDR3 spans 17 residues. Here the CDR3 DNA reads TGCGCCAGCAGTCATTCCCCGGGACAGGGGGCGGTCGGGGAGCTGTTTTTT. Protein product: CASSHSPGQGAVGELFF.

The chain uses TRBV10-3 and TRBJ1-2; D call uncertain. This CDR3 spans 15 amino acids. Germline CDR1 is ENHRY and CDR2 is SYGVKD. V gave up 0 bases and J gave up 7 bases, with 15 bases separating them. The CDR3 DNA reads TGTGCCATCAGTGAGTCGATCGGGTCCCCTCCTGGCTACACCTTC. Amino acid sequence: CAISESIGSPPGYTF.

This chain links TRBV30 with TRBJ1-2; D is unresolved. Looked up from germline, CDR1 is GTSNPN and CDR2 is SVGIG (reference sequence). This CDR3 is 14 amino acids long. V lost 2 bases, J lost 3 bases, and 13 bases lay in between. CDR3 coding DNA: TGTGCCTGGAGTCCCCCTTCACTGGACTATGGCTACACCTTC. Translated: CAWSPPSLDYGYTF.

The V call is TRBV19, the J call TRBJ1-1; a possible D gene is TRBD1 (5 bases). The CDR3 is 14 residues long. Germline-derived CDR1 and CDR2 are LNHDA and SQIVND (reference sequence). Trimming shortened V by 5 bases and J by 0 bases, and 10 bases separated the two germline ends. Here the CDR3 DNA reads TGTGCCAGTAGTGCCCGACAGATGAACACTGAAGCTTTCTTT. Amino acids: CASSARQMNTEAFF.

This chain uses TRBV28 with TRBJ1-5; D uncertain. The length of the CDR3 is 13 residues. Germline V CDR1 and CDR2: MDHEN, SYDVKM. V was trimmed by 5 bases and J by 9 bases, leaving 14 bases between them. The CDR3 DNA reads TGTGCCAGCAGTCCGGGAGGCCAACGGCCCCAGCATTTT. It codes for CASSPGGQRPQHF.

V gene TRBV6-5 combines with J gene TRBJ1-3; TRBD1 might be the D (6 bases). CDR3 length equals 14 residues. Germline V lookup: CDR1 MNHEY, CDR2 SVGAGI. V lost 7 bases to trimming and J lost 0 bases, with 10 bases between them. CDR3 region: CASTQGSSGNTIYF. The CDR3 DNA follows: TGTGCCAGCACCCAGGGGAGCTCTGGAAACACCATATATTTT.

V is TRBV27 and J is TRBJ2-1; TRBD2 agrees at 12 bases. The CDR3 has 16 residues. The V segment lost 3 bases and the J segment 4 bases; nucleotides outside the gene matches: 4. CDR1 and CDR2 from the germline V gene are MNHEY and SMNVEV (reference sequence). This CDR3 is CASSFSGTSGYNEQFF. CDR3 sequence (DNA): TGTGCCAGCAGTTTTTCCGGGACTAGCGGGTACAATGAGCAGTTCTTC.

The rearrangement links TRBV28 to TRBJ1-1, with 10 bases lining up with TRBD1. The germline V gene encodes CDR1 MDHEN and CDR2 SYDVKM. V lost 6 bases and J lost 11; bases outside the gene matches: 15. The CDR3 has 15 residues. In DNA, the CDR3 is TGTGCCAGCAGCACCCAACCGGGACAGGGGAGGGGTGCTTTCTTT. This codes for CASSTQPGQGRGAFF.

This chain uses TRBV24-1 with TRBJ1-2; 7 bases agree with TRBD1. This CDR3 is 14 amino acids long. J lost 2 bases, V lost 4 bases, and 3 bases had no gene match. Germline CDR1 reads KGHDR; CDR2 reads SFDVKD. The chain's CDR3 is CATSDRGQNYGYTF. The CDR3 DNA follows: TGTGCCACCAGTGACCGGGGACAGAACTATGGCTACACCTTC.

The chain's CDR3 is CAITSGGPYEQYF. The CDR3 DNA reads as TGTGCCATCACTAGCGGGGGCCCCTACGAGCAGTACTTC. The chain uses TRBV28 and TRBJ2-7, with TRBD2 matching 11 bases. V shed 10 bases and J 2 bases; nucleotides not matched to a gene: 4. The V gene's germline CDR1 is MDHEN and CDR2 SYDVKM. This CDR3 comprises 13 residues.

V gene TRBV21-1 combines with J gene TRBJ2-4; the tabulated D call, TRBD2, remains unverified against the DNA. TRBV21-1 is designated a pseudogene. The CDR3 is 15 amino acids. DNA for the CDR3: TGTGCCAGCAGCAAAGACCGGGGGGAAAAAAACATTCAGTACTTC. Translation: CASSKDRGEKNIQYF.

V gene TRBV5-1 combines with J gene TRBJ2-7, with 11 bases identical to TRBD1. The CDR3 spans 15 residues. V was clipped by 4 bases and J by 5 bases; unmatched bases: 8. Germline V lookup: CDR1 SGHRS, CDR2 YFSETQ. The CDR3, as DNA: TGCGCCAGCAGCCCGGGACAGGGGGGTCAGGACGAGCAGTACTTC. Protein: CASSPGQGGQDEQYF.

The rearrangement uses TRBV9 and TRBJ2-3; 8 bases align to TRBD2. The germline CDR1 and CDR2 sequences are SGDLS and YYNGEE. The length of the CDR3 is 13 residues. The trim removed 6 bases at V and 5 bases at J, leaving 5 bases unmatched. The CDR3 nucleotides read TGTGCCAGCACCGGACTAGCCTTAGATACGCAGTATTTT. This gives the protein CASTGLALDTQYF.

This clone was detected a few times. The CDR3 sequence: CASSLAGGGYTF. The CDR3 region has the DNA TGCGCCAGCAGCTTGGCAGGGGGCGGCTACACCTTC. The J gene is TRBJ1-2, the V gene TRBV5-1; 8 nucleotides agree with TRBD1. Per germline, CDR1 SGHRS and CDR2 YFSETQ. J gave up 8 bases and V 0 bases, and 0 bases lay outside the gene matches. The CDR3 spans 12 residues.

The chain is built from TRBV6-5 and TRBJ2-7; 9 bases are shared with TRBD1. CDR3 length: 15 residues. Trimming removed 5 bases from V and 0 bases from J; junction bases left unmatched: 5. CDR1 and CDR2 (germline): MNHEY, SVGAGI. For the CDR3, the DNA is TGTGCCAGCAGTCATCGGACAGGGGCCTCCTACGAGCAGTACTTC. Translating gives CASSHRTGASYEQYF.